The entry below gives a single TCR beta chain sequence along with its context. Ten or more counts support this clonotype. Its antigen is unknown. Within one base of it there is no much larger clone, and no base qualities were kept. Its CDR3 holds 14 amino acids, cysteine through phenylalanine. The DNA shown is the 42-base CDR3, in frame from base 1. The germline V gene encodes CDR1 LGHNT and CDR2 FRNRAP. The V and J ends are trimmed by 5 bases and 4 bases, leaving 14 bases between them. The entry originates in a study of CD8+CD57+ T cells in acquired aplastic anemia (dated 2018 in TCRdb). Study-wide context: A mean of about 3.2 ug of DNA, ranging from roughly 0.18 to 30 ug, was extracted from sorted CD4+ and CD8+ cells. CD8+CD57+ expansion was defined as frequency above the mean frequency observed in healthy subjects. The investigation overall reported the following: Although roughly 29 CD8+ CDR3 sequences were shared by patients and controls, these sequences appeared highly expressed in patients and within the immunodominant clones of patients. No significant difference in CD8+ Simpson's diversity was found between patients and healthy controls (P=0.060).

TCR beta VDJ combination and CDR3 sequence profiling used genomic DNA as the template. TCR repertoire sequencing was run on an Illumina HiSeq 2000. The authors processed their data as follows. TRBV/TRBJ rearrangement plots, CDR3 size and DJ length profiles, and Simpson's diversity index were used to assess repertoires. The immunodominant clone was defined as the most abundant DNA sequence in deep sequencing data. CDR3 amino acid sequences were screened for sharing across subjects and were compared with published repertoires and the VDJdb database. TCRdb itself trimmed the public reads at Q25 with fastp, ran MiXCR and retained productive beta chains. Entries that share a CDR3 protein sequence are merged under the most common genes and DNA. These V and J calls derive from TCRdb rather than the authors' analysis. For this sample there are under 200,000 distinct CDR3 sequences; around 47% appear just once. The ten largest make up about 9.5% of the sample.

Expansion of CD8+CD57+ cells had been shown by flow cytometry in the patients chosen for sequencing. All patients had severe acquired aplastic anemia diagnosed by International Study of Aplastic Anemia and Agranulocytosis and Camitta criteria. Patients had received no therapy at the time of blood sampling. TCR repertoires of sorted CD4+ and CD8+ blood T cells from severe aplastic anemia patients and healthy subjects were deep-sequenced in the study. In the USA, patient enrollment took place under clinicaltrials.gov protocols 00001620, 01623167, 00001397, 00071045, 00081523 and 00961064. Ficoll-Paque density gradient centrifugation was used to isolate peripheral blood mononuclear cells. CD4+ and CD8+ T cells were sorted by FACS or magnetic beads before DNA extraction.

Specimen: sorted CD4+, CD8+, or CD8+CD57+ T cells (not recorded which) from PBMCs. The receptor chain draws on TRBV12-5 and TRBJ1-2, with the D segment identity uncertain. This clonotype was obtained from a human donor with aplastic anemia. CDR3 loop: CASGDRVGGYGYTF. The nucleotide sequence is given as TGTGCTAGTGGTGATCGGGTCGGTGGCTATGGCTACACCTTC.